A selection of T cell receptor beta chains follows, all from one sample in a study of CD4+ T cells in melanoma. Measured with immunoSEQ multiplex PCR; TCRdb has only the in-frame clones, and not every one. The data show about 140,000 clones, with about 93% seen just once and more than 1.5% held by the top ten. Every receptor here comes from a human donor with melanoma. Both conserved end residues are part of each CDR3. D genes are given only for firm matches. Part of the rows lack a size; the others show once, few, many or a class for expanded clones.

j_gene: TRBJ1-5; abundance: NA; d_gene: TRBD1; v_gene: TRBV19; CDR3nt: TGTGCCAGTAGTGTAAATAACAGGGGTGGCAATCAGCCCCAGCATTTT; CDR3aa: CASSVNNRGGNQPQHF
j_gene: TRBJ1-1; abundance: NA; d_gene: TRBD1; v_gene: TRBV5-1; CDR3nt: TGCGCCAGCAGCTCCCAGGGGGCGCGAGGCCACACTGAAGCTTTCTTT; CDR3aa: CASSSQGARGHTEAFF
j_gene: TRBJ2-7; abundance: NA; d_gene: TRBD2; v_gene: TRBV5-4; CDR3nt: TGTGCCAGCAGCTTACGGACTAGCGGGGGCTACGAGCAGTACTTC; CDR3aa: CASSLRTSGGYEQYF
j_gene: TRBJ1-5; abundance: NA; d_gene: TRBD1; v_gene: TRBV18; CDR3nt: TGTGCCAGCTCACCGGACAGGTACAATCAGCCCCAGCATTTT; CDR3aa: CASSPDRYNQPQHF
j_gene: TRBJ1-1; abundance: NA; d_gene: TRBD1; v_gene: TRBV27; CDR3nt: TGTGCCAGCAGTTTCCAGGGGGGGATAGCTTTCTTT; CDR3aa: CASSFQGGIAFF
j_gene: TRBJ2-5; abundance: NA; d_gene: TRBD2; v_gene: TRBV27; CDR3nt: TGTGCCAGCAGTTCTGAGGGGCGGGGGGGGTACCAAGAGACCCAGTACTTC; CDR3aa: CASSSEGRGGYQETQYF
j_gene: TRBJ1-4; abundance: NA; d_gene: NA; v_gene: TRBV6-5; CDR3nt: TGTGCCAGCAGTAGTAGGGGGAATAAACTGTTTTTT; CDR3aa: CASSSRGNKLFF
j_gene: TRBJ1-5; abundance: NA; d_gene: TRBD1; v_gene: TRBV5-3; CDR3nt: TGTGCCAGAAGCCCCGGGACAGATATTAAGAACGCCAATCAGCCCCAGCATTTT; CDR3aa: CARSPGTDIKNANQPQHF
j_gene: TRBJ1-6; abundance: NA; d_gene: TRBD1; v_gene: TRBV6-1; CDR3nt: TGTGCCAGCAGTGAAGCCCCAGGGGGCGGTTCACCCCTCCACTTT; CDR3aa: CASSEAPGGGSPLHF
j_gene: TRBJ2-5; abundance: NA; d_gene: NA; v_gene: TRBV30; CDR3nt: TGTGCCTGGAGTGTACTAGGGCAAGAGACCCAGTACTTC; CDR3aa: CAWSVLGQETQYF
j_gene: TRBJ2-5; abundance: once; d_gene: TRBD1; v_gene: TRBV5-5; CDR3nt: TGTGCCAGCAGCCCCGGGACAGGGGGAGAGACCCAGTACTTC; CDR3aa: CASSPGTGGETQYF
j_gene: TRBJ1-5; abundance: NA; d_gene: TRBD1; v_gene: TRBV6-1; CDR3nt: TGTGCCAGCAGTGACCCCAGGGGGGGATCCCAGCCCCAGCATTTT; CDR3aa: CASSDPRGGSQPQHF
j_gene: TRBJ1-2; abundance: NA; d_gene: NA; v_gene: TRBV29-1; CDR3nt: TGCAGCGTTGAGCCGGCCGTTGGCTATGGCTACACCTTC; CDR3aa: CSVEPAVGYGYTF
j_gene: TRBJ2-4; abundance: NA; d_gene: NA; v_gene: TRBV11-2; CDR3nt: TGTGCCAGCAGCTTAGAGATGAACATTCAGTACTTC; CDR3aa: CASSLEMNIQYF
j_gene: TRBJ1-5; abundance: few; d_gene: NA; v_gene: TRBV10-3; CDR3nt: TGTGCCTCCCATAGTATGGGTCAGCCCCAGCATTTT; CDR3aa: CASHSMGQPQHF
j_gene: TRBJ2-1; abundance: NA; d_gene: TRBD1; v_gene: TRBV7-2; CDR3nt: TGTGCCAGCAGGGTGGCAGGGGGTTCCTACAATGAGCAGTTCTTC; CDR3aa: CASRVAGGSYNEQFF
j_gene: TRBJ1-1; abundance: NA; d_gene: TRBD1; v_gene: TRBV7-9; CDR3nt: TGTGCCAGCAGCCGACATAAGGGACAGAATATGAACACTGAAGCTTTCTTT; CDR3aa: CASSRHKGQNMNTEAFF
j_gene: TRBJ2-7; abundance: NA; d_gene: NA; v_gene: TRBV11-2; CDR3nt: TGTGCCAGCAGCCTTGTACTGCGCCACGAGCAGTACTTC; CDR3aa: CASSLVLRHEQYF
j_gene: TRBJ2-3; abundance: NA; d_gene: NA; v_gene: TRBV2; CDR3nt: TGTGCCAGCAGTCCTGAATTCACAGCAACGGATACGCAGTATTTT; CDR3aa: CASSPEFTATDTQYF
j_gene: TRBJ1-5; abundance: NA; d_gene: NA; v_gene: TRBV18; CDR3nt: TGTGCCAGCTCACCCTTAGAAAATCAGCCCCAGCATTTT; CDR3aa: CASSPLENQPQHF
j_gene: TRBJ2-7; abundance: NA; d_gene: NA; v_gene: TRBV30; CDR3nt: TGTGCCTGGAGTCCCACGATGAGCTCCTACGAGCAGTACTTC; CDR3aa: CAWSPTMSSYEQYF
j_gene: TRBJ2-2; abundance: NA; d_gene: TRBD1; v_gene: TRBV11-2; CDR3nt: TGTGCCAGCAGCTACAGGGGTAGTACCGGGGAGCTGTTTTTT; CDR3aa: CASSYRGSTGELFF